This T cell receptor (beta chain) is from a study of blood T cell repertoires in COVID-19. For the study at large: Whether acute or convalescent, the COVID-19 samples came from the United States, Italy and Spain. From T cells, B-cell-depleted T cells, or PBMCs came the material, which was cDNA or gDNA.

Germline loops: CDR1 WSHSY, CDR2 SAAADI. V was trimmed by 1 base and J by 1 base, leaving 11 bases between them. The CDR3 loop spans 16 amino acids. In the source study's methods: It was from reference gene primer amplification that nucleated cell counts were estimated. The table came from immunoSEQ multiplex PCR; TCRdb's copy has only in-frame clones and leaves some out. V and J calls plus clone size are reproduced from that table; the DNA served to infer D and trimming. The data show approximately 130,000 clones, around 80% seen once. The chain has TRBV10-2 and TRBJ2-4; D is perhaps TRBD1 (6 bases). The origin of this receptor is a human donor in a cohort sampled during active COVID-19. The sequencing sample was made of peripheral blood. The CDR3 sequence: CASSEYITGAKNIQYF. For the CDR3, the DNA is TGCGCCAGCAGTGAGTACATTACAGGGGCCAAAAACATTCAGTACTTC.